The clone carrying this T cell receptor beta chain was found a few times. Antigen: not known. Investigators reverse transcribed all isolated RNA, so they sequenced expressed TCRB transcripts. This table comes from immunoSEQ multiplex PCR, and its TCRdb copy is limited to in-frame clones, with some not included. The sample carries roughly 300,000 clones, around 15% recorded once. Germline assignment: CDR1 LNHDA and CDR2 SQIVND (reference sequence). The CDR3 totals 13 residues. V shed 5 bases, J shed 8 bases, and the junction held 5 bases outside the gene matches. The data belong to a study of beta chain features in type 1 diabetes. The study's findings and limits: TCRB repertoires of naive, central memory and Treg cells appeared more similar among patients than among healthy donors. Still unanswered here is whether HLA type influences TCRB rearrangement. Type 1 diabetes patients had TCRB CDR3s that were shorter (moderately but significantly so) in all four CD4+ subsets. Fewer junction insertions and more nucleotide deletions appeared in type 1 diabetes patients.

Without exception, sorted populations had purity beyond 95%. The sequence was obtained from a man between 25 and 39 years old with type 1 diabetes. Sequenced: naive CD4+ T cells from blood. The chain carries TRBV19 and TRBJ2-1; 8 positions agree with TRBD2. As DNA, the CDR3 is TGTGCCAGTAGTCCTGGGACTAGGGATGAGCAGTTCTTC. This translates into CASSPGTRDEQFF.